This TCR beta chain is drawn from a study of blood T cell repertoires in COVID-19. As for the study in general: Nucleic acid was either cDNA or gDNA, and it came from T cells, B-cell-depleted T cells, or PBMCs.

Enrolled through a virtual design, the participants were between about 18 and 100 years of age and came from under 30 US areas. Donors were grouped by their self-reported clinical history. The CDR3 has 15 amino acids. From germline, CDR1 is SGHTA and CDR2 FQGTGA. V was pared by 5 bases and J by 5 bases, with 8 bases of the junction left unmatched. In the authors' methods: Amplified reference gene primers provided the basis for estimating nucleated cell counts. Libraries were prepared by immunoSEQ multiplex PCR; TCRdb keeps only in-frame clonotypes and omits some of them. Clone size and the V and J calls come from that table; the DNA yielded D and trimming. The sample consists of roughly 220,000 clones, approximately 86% of them appearing once.

V gene TRBV7-3 combines with J gene TRBJ2-2; 7 nucleotides line up with TRBD1. The TCR was taken from a woman in her forties with acute COVID-19. Sequencing used PBMCs or T cells enriched from blood (not recorded which). Written as DNA, the CDR3 is TGTGCCAGCAGCCAAGGGGACAGAAGGACCGGGGAGCTGTTTTTT. Translating it yields CASSQGDRRTGELFF.